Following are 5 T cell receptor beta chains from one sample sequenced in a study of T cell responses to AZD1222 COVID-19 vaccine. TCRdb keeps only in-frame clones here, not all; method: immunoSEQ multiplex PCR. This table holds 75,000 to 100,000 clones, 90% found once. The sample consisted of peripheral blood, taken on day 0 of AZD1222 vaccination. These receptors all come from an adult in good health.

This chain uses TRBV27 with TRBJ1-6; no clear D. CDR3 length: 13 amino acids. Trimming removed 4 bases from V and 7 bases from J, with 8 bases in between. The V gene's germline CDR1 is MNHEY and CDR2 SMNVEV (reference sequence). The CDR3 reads CASSSSRNSPLHF. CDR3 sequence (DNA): TGTGCCAGCAGTTCCAGCAGAAATTCACCCCTCCACTTT.

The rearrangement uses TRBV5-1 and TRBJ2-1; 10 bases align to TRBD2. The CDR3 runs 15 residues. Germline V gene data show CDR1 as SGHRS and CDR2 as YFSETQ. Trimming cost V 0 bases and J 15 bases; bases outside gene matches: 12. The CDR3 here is CASSLASGRARGVFF. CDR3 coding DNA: TGCGCCAGCAGCTTGGCGAGCGGGAGGGCCCGCGGGGTGTTCTTC.

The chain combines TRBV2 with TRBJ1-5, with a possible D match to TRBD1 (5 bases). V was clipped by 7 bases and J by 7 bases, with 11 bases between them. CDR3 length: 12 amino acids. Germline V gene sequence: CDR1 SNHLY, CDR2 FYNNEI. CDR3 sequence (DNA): TGTGCCAGCATGGGGGGAGGACAGCCCCAGCATTTT. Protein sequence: CASMGGGQPQHF.

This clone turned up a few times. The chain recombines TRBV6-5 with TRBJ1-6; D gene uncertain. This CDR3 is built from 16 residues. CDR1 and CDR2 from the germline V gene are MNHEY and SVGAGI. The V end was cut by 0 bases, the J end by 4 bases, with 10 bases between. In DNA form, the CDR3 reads TGTGCCAGCAGTTACTCGGAGCACGATTATAATTCACCCCTCCACTTT. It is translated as CASSYSEHDYNSPLHF.

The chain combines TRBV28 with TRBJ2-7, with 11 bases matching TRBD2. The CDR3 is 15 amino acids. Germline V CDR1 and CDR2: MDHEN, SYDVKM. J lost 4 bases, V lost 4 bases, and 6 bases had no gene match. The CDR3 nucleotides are TGTGCCAGCAGTTCTAGGGGACTAGCGGAGTACGAGCAGTACTTC. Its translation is CASSSRGLAEYEQYF.